The TCR beta chain described here comes from a study of cytomegalovirus exposure and HLA in healthy donors. Points from the study as a whole: Researchers counted roughly 150 TCR beta chains as cytomegalovirus-associated. The authors later found HLA-associated TCR beta chains more clonally expanded than equally common others.

This clone occurred many times. Its antigen is unknown. The CDR3 spans 16 residues. CDR1 is SGHKS and CDR2 is YYEKEE in the germline V gene (reference sequence). V was shortened by 4 bases and J by 0 bases, with 11 bases between the two germline ends. The PCR contained 60 Vbeta and 13 Jbeta primers. Generated by immunoSEQ multiplex PCR, the TCRdb table keeps only in-frame clones and is missing some. The sample lists some 170,000 clones, approximately 72% seen once, with under 2.5% in the top ten. The sequencing input was PBMCs. The chain has TRBV5-5 and TRBJ1-6, with a possible D match to TRBD1 (6 bases). The clonotype comes from a human donor in good health. CDR3 amino acids: CASSVTGSSYNSPLHF. The DNA of the CDR3 is TGTGCCAGCAGCGTCACAGGGAGCTCCTATAATTCACCCCTCCACTTT.